The following is a T cell receptor beta chain sequence with its context. As yet, its antigen is unknown. The data belong to a study of PD-L1 blockade in urothelial cancer. The overall study: Most patients, about 85% of the roughly 30, were males with bladder-origin cancer. It was at 3 weeks (second dose) and 6 weeks after treatment start that blood was analyzed.

Overall study findings and caveats: Better survival was predicted when blood TCR clonality before treatment fell below the median.

Repertoires were generated with immunoSEQ multiplex PCR, while TCRdb's copy carries only in-frame clones and drops some. This sample has 70,000 or so clones, with roughly 84% found just once. The germline CDR1 and CDR2 sequences are GTSNPN and SVGIG (reference sequence). This CDR3 is 14 amino acids long. V was trimmed by 4 bases and J by 6 bases, leaving 16 bases between them. The rearrangement joins TRBV30 to TRBJ1-5, with no clear D. The origin of this receptor is a man in his 70s with urothelial cancer. The sample was PBMCs, taken around atezolizumab (anti-PD-L1) treatment. Here the CDR3 DNA reads TGTGCCTGGACCACGGGAGGGTCTAGTCAGCCCCAGCATTTT. Protein product: CAWTTGGSSQPQHF.